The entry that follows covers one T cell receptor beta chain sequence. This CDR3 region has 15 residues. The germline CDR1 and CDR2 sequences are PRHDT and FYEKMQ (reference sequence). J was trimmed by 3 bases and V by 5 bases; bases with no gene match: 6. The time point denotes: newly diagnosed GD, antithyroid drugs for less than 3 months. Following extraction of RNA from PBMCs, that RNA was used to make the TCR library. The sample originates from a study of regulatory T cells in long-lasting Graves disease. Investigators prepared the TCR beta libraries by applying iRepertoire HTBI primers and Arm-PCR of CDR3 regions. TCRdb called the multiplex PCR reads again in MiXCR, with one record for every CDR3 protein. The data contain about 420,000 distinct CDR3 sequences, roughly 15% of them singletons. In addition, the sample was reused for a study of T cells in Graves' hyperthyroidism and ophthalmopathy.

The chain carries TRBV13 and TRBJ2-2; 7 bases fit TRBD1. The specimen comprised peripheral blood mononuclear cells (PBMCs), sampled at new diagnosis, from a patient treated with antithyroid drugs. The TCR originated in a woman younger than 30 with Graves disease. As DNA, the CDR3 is TGTGCCAGCAGCCGACAGGGTGGGGACACCGGGGAGCTGTTTTTT. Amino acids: CASSRQGGDTGELFF.